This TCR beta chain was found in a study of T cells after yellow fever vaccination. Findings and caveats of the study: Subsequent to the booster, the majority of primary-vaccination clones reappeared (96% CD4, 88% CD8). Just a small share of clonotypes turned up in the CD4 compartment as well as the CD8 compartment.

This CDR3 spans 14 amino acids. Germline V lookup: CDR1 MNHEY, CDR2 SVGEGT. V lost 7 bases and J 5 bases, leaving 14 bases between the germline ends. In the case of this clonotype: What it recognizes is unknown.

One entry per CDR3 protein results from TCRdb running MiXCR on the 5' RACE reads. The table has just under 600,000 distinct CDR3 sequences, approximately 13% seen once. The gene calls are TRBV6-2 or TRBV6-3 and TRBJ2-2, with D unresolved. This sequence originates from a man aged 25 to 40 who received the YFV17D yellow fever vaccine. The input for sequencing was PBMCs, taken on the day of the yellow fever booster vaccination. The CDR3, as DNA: TGTGCCAGCAAGTTGGCGGTTTTTACCGGGGAGCTGTTTTTT. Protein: CASKLAVFTGELFF.